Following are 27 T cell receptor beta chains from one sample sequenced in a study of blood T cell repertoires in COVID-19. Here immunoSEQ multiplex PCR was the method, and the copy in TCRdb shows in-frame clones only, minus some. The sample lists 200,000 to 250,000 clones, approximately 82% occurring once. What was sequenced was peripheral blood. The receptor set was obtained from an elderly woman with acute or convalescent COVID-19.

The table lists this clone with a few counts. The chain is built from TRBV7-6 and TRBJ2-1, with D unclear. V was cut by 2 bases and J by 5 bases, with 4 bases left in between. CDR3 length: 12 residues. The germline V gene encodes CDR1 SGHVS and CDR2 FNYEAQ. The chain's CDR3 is CASSLINNEQFF. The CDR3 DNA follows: TGTGCCAGCAGCTTAATCAACAATGAGCAGTTCTTC.

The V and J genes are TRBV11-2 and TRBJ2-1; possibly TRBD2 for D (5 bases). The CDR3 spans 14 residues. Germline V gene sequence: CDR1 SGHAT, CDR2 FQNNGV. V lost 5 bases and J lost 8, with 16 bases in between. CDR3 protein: CASSPDWGQHEQFF. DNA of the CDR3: TGTGCCAGCAGCCCGGACTGGGGTCAGCATGAGCAGTTCTTC.

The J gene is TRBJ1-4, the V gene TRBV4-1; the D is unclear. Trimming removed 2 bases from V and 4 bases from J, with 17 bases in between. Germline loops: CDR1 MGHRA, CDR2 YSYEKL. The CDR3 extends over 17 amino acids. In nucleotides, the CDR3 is TGCGCCAGCAGCCAACAACCTCTAACTGGGCTTAATGAAAAACTGTTTTTT. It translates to CASSQQPLTGLNEKLFF.

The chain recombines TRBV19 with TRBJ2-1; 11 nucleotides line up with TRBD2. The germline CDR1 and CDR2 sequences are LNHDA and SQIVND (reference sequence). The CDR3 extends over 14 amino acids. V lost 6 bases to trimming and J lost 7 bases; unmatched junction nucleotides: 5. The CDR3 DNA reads TGTGCCAGTAGACTAGCGGGAGTCTTGAATGAGCAGTTCTTC. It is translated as CASRLAGVLNEQFF.

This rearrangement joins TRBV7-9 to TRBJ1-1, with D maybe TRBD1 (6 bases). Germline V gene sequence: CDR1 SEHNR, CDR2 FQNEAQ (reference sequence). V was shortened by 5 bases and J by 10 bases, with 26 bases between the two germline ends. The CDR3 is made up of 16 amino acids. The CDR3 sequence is CASSPRGQGILSGAFF. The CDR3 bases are TGTGCCAGCAGCCCCCGCGGCCAGGGGATCTTAAGCGGAGCTTTCTTT. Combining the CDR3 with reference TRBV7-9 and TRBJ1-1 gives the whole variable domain DTGVSQNPRHKITKRGQNVTFRCDPISEHNRLYWYRQTLGQGPEFLTYFQNEAQLEKSRLLSDRFSAERPKGSFSTLEIQRTEQGDSAMYLCASSPRGQGILSGAFFGQGTRLTVV.

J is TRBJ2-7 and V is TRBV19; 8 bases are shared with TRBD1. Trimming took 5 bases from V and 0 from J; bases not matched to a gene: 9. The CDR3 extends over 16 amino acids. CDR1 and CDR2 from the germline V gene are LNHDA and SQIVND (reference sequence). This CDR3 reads CASSAQGVLSSYEQYF. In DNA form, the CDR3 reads TGTGCCAGTAGTGCACAGGGGGTGTTATCCTCCTACGAGCAGTACTTC.

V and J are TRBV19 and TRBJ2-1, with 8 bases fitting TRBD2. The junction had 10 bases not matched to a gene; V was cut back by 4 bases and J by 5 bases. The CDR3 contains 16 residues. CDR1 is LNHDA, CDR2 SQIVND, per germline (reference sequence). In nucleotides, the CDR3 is TGTGCCAGTAGTAAGGGGAGGAGGCGGGGGGACAATGAGCAGTTCTTC. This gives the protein CASSKGRRRGDNEQFF.

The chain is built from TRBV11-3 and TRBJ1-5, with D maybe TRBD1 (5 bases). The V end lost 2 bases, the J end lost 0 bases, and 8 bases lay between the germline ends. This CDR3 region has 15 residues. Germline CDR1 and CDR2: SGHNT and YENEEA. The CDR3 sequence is CASSLRGYSNQPQHF. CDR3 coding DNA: TGTGCCAGCAGCTTAAGGGGTTATAGCAATCAGCCCCAGCATTTT.

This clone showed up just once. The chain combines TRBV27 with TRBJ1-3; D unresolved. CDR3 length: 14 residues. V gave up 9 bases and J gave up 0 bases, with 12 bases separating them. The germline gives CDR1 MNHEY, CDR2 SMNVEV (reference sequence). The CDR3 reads CASKAASSGNTIYF. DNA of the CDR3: TGTGCCAGTAAGGCAGCTAGCTCTGGAAACACCATATATTTT.

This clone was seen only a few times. CDR3 sequence (DNA): TGTGCCAGCAGCTTAAGCGGGAATAGCAAAAACATTCAGTACTTC. Protein sequence: CASSLSGNSKNIQYF. J is TRBJ2-4 and V is TRBV3-1 (or the pseudogene TRBV3-2); 7 bases are a match to TRBD2. Germline V gene lookup returns CDR1 LGHDT and CDR2 YNNKEL (reference sequence). Trimming cost V 5 bases and J 3 bases; bases outside gene matches: 7. The CDR3 is made up of 15 amino acids.

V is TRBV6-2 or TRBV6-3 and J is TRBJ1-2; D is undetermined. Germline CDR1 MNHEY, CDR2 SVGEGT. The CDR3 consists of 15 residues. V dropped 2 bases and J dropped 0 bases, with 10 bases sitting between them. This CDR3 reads CASSYGGISNYGYTF. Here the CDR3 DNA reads TGTGCCAGCAGTTACGGAGGCATCTCTAACTATGGCTACACCTTC.

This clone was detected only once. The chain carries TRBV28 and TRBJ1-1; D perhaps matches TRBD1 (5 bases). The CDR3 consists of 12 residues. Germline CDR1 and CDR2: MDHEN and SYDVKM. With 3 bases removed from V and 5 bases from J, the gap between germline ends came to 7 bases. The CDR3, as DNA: TGTGCCAGCAGTTTGAAGGGGACTGAAGCTTTCTTT. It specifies CASSLKGTEAFF.

The CDR3 loop reads CASSFGGSTDTQYF. The CDR3 DNA reads as TGTGCCAGCAGCTTTGGCGGAAGCACAGATACGCAGTATTTT. The chain uses TRBV11-3 and TRBJ2-3; D call uncertain. The CDR3 has 14 residues. The V end was cut by 3 bases, the J end by 0 bases, with 7 bases between. CDR1 is SGHNT and CDR2 is YENEEA in the germline V gene.

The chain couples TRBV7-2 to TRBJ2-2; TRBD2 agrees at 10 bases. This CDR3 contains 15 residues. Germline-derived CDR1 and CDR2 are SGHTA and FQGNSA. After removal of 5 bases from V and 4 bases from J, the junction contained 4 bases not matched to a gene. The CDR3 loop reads CASSELAGSTGELFF. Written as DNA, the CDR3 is TGTGCCAGCAGCGAACTAGCGGGGAGCACCGGGGAGCTGTTTTTT.

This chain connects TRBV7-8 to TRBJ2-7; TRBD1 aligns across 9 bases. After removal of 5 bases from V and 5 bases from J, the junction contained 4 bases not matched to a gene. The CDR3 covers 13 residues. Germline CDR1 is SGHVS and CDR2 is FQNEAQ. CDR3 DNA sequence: TGTGCCAGCAGCCTCCGGGACAGGGACGAGCAGTACTTC. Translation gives CASSLRDRDEQYF.

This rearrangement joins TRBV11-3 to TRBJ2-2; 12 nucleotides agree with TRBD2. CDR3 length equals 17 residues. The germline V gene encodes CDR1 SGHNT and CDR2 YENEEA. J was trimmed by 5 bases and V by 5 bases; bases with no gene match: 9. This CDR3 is CASSAPSGTSGTGELFF. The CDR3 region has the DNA TGTGCCAGCAGCGCCCCCTCCGGGACTAGCGGGACCGGGGAGCTGTTTTTT.

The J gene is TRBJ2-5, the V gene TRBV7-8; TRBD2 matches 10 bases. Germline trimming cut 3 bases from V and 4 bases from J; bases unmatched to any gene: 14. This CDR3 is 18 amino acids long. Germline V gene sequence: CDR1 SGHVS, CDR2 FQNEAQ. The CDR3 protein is CASSLSGHGAGGPETQYF. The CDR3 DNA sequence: TGTGCCAGCAGCTTGAGTGGTCACGGAGCGGGGGGGCCAGAGACCCAGTACTTC.

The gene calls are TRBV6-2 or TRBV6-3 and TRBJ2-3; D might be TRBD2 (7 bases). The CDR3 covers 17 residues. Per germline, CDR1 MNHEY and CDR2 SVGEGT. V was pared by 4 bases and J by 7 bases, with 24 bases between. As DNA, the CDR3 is TGTGCCAGCAGTTCCCCCCTCTCTGGGGGGGCGGGAAATACGCAGTATTTT. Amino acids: CASSSPLSGGAGNTQYF.

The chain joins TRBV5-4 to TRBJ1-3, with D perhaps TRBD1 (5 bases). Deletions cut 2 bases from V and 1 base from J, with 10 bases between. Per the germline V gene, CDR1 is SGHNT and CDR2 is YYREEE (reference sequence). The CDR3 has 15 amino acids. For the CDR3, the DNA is TGTGCCAGCAGCTTTGGCCAGGGTTCTGGAAACACCATATATTTT. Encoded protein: CASSFGQGSGNTIYF.

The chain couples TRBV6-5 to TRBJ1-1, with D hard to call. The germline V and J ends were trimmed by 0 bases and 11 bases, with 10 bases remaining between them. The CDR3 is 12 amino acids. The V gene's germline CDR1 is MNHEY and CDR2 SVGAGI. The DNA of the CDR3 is TGTGCCAGCAGTTACTCGGGGAGGGAGGCTTTCTTT. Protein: CASSYSGREAFF.

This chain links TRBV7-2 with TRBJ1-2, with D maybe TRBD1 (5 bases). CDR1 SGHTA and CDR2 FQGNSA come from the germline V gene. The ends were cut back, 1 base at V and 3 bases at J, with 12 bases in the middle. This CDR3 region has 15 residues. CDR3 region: CASSLGLGADYGYTF. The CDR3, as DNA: TGTGCCAGCAGCTTAGGTTTAGGGGCTGACTATGGCTACACCTTC. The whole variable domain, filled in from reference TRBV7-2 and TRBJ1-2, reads GAGVSQSPSNKVTEKGKDVELRCDPISGHTALYWYRQSLGQGLEFLIYFQGNSAPDKSGLPSDRFSAERTGGSVSTLTIQRTQQEDSAVYLCASSLGLGADYGYTFGSGTRLTVV.

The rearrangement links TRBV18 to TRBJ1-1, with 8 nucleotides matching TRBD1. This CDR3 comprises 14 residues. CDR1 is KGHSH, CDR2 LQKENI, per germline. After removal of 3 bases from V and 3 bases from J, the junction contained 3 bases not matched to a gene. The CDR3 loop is CASSPRQGHTEAFF. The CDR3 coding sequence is TGTGCCAGCTCACCTCGACAGGGGCACACTGAAGCTTTCTTT.

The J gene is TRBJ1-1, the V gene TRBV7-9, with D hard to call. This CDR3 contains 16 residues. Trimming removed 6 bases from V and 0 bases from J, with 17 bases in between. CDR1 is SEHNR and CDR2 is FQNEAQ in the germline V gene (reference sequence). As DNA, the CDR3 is TGTGCCAGCAGTACCCGCTCTGGAGGCGTGAACACTGAAGCTTTCTTT. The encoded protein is CASSTRSGGVNTEAFF.

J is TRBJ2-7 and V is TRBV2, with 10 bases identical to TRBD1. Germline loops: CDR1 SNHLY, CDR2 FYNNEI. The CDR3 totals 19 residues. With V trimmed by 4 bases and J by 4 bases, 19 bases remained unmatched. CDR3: CASSGQGAVTGKGFYEQYF. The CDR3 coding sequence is TGTGCCAGCAGTGGACAGGGGGCGGTAACGGGGAAGGGTTTTTACGAGCAGTACTTC.

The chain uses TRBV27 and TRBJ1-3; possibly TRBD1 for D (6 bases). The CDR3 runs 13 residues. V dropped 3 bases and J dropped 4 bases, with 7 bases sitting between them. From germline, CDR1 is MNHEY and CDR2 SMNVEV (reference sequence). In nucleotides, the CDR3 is TGTGCCAGCAGTTTCAGGGGAGGAAACACCATATATTTT. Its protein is CASSFRGGNTIYF.

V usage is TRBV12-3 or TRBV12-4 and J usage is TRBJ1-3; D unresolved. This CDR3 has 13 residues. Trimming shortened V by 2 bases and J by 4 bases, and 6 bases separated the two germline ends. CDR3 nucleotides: TGTGCCAGCAGTTTAAGCCAAGGAAACACCATATATTTT. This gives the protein CASSLSQGNTIYF.

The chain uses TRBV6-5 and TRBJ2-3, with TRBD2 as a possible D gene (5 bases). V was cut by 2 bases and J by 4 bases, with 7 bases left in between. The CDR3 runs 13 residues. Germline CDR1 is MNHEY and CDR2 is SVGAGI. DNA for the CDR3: TGTGCCAGCAGTTACGAGGGTTCAGATACGCAGTATTTT. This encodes CASSYEGSDTQYF.